The 10 T cell receptor beta chains below come from one sample, sequenced in a study of cytomegalovirus exposure and HLA in healthy donors. The primer mix had 60 Vbeta and 13 Jbeta primers. Libraries were prepared by immunoSEQ multiplex PCR; TCRdb keeps only in-frame clonotypes and omits some of them. Altogether about 89,000 clones are present, under 80% being singletons, with the ten largest covering around 6.6%. Material: PBMCs. The receptors derive from a woman aged 25 to 39 in good health and CMV-seronegative.

The CDR3, as DNA: TGTGCCAGCACAGCGATAACAGGGGGGGAATATGGCTACACCTTC. This encodes CASTAITGGEYGYTF. The chain has TRBV2 and TRBJ1-2; 8 positions match TRBD1. This CDR3 region has 15 residues. V lost 7 bases, J lost 5 bases, and 12 bases stayed unmatched. Germline CDR1 reads SNHLY; CDR2 reads FYNNEI. The full variable domain, completed using reference TRBV2 and TRBJ1-2, is EPEVTQTPSHQVTQMGQEVILRCVPISNHLYFYWYRQILGQKVEFLVSFYNNEISEKSEIFDDQFSVERPDGSNFTLKIRSTKLEDSAMYFCASTAITGGEYGYTFGSGTRLTVV.

Points on this clone: It differs at one base from a far larger clone, so likely a read error. The CDR3 spells CASSREGDKPQHF. The DNA of the CDR3 is TGTGCCAGCAGCCGGGAGGGGGACAAGCCCCAGCATTTT. The rearrangement joins TRBV5-6 to TRBJ1-5; possibly TRBD1 for D (6 bases). CDR1 is SGHDT and CDR2 is YYEEEE in the germline V gene. The CDR3 has 13 residues. Trimming removed 4 bases from V and 8 bases from J, with 13 bases in between.

Concerning this clone: This CDR3 is also generated by other DNA sequences in the sample. CDR3 in amino acids: CASSSNYEQYF. DNA for the CDR3: TGTGCCAGCAGCTCAAACTACGAGCAGTACTTC. J is TRBJ2-7 and V is TRBV7-2, with D unclear. The CDR3 has 11 residues. Trimming pared 4 bases from V and 3 bases from J, leaving 4 bases between. Germline V gene sequence: CDR1 SGHTA, CDR2 FQGNSA.

The chain is built from TRBV19 and TRBJ1-2; D ambiguous. The CDR3 covers 14 residues. Between the trimmed V and J ends, which lost 7 bases and 3 bases, there was a span of 15 bases. Per the germline V gene, CDR1 is LNHDA and CDR2 is SQIVND (reference sequence). The CDR3 DNA sequence: TGTGCCAGTACCACTCAATTCGGGGACTATGGCTACACCTTC. Its protein is CASTTQFGDYGYTF.

This clone occurred a few times. J is TRBJ1-1 and V is TRBV30, with D possibly being TRBD1 (5 bases). The V and J ends lost 2 bases and 3 bases respectively, with 7 bases between them. CDR1 GTSNPN and CDR2 SVGIG come from the germline V gene (reference sequence). The CDR3 extends over 12 amino acids. The CDR3 spells CAWSWGDTEAFF. The CDR3 bases are TGTGCCTGGAGTTGGGGGGACACTGAAGCTTTCTTT.

Concerning this clone: The same CDR3 also results from other DNA sequences found in this sample. This chain uses TRBV30 with TRBJ1-2, with 7 bases matching TRBD1. This CDR3 spans 13 amino acids. Germline V CDR1 and CDR2: GTSNPN, SVGIG (reference sequence). Trimming at V came to 6 bases and at J to 1 base, leaving 5 bases not matched to a gene. The CDR3 region has the DNA TGTGCCTGTAAGGGACAGTTTAACTATGGCTACACCTTC. Translation: CACKGQFNYGYTF.

This clone was counted a few times. This rearrangement joins TRBV6-5 to TRBJ1-1; perhaps TRBD1 as D (5 bases). The germline gives CDR1 MNHEY, CDR2 SVGAGI. Trimming took 5 bases from V and 0 from J, leaving 10 bases between them. CDR3 length: 14 residues. CDR3 sequence reads: CASSPTDMNTEAFF. CDR3 nucleotides: TGTGCCAGCAGTCCGACAGATATGAACACTGAAGCTTTCTTT.

This clone appeared a single time. The chain carries TRBV2 and TRBJ1-2; a weak D match, TRBD1 (5 bases). V was cut by 3 bases and J by 7 bases, with 6 bases left in between. This CDR3 has 11 residues. CDR1 SNHLY and CDR2 FYNNEI come from the germline V gene. The CDR3 sequence: CASSDRVGYTF. CDR3 sequence (DNA): TGTGCCAGCAGTGACAGGGTTGGCTACACCTTC.

This chain uses TRBV5-6 with TRBJ1-2; a weak D match, TRBD1 (5 bases). This CDR3 has 13 amino acids. Germline loops: CDR1 SGHDT, CDR2 YYEEEE. V was trimmed by 5 bases and J by 3 bases, leaving 11 bases between them. CDR3 residues: CASSQQGYYGYTF. The CDR3 region has the DNA TGTGCCAGCAGTCAGCAGGGTTACTATGGCTACACCTTC.

This clone was observed a few times. The CDR3 region is CASSRRGQEANEKLFF. The CDR3 DNA is TGTGCCAGCTCACGTAGAGGACAGGAGGCGAATGAAAAACTGTTTTTT. The rearrangement uses TRBV18 and TRBJ1-4, with 7 bases lining up with TRBD1. The V gene's germline CDR1 is KGHSH and CDR2 LQKENI. CDR3 size: 16 residues. With V trimmed by 4 bases and J by 5 bases, 10 bases remained unmatched.